This T cell receptor beta chain is drawn from a study of blood T cells in healthy people across ages. General observations from the study: With age, beta diversity per million T cells declined roughly linearly, significantly by 40.

Together with a sample-barcoded 5' primer, a J-beta primer mix was included in a second PCR lasting roughly 6 to 12 cycles. Using its own MiXCR run on the 5' RACE reads, TCRdb lists one record per CDR3 protein. The sample has under 2 million distinct CDR3 sequences, roughly 32% seen once. With regard to this clonotype: Its antigen is not identified. An end of the junction differs from the germline gene, which may be a read error.

Sequencing used blood. The sequence was obtained from a woman younger than 45 in good health.

CDR3 sequence reads: CASSLASAGAGEKRFF. The CDR3 nucleotides read TGTGCCAGCAGCTTAGCATCCGCAGGGGCGGGTGAAAAACGGTTTTTT. The chain recombines TRBV7-6 with TRBJ1-4; TRBD1 is a possible D gene (6 bases). This CDR3 region has 16 residues. Germline V gene lookup returns CDR1 SGHVS and CDR2 FNYEAQ.